This record looks at one T cell receptor beta chain sequence and its context. Its cognate antigen is unknown. PCR primers comprised 60 Vbeta and 13 Jbeta primers. Assay used: immunoSEQ multiplex PCR; TCRdb lists only in-frame clones, some missing. Among about 86,000 clones listed, roughly 73% were seen once. These data come from a study of cytomegalovirus exposure and HLA in healthy donors. Regarding the study as a whole: Rare TCR sequences predominated, though certain public TCRs were found in many donors.

The source is a male donor in good health and CMV-seropositive. The specimen sequenced was PBMCs.

CDR3 in amino acids: CASSIAPPRVAGGPFSEQYF. The CDR3 DNA follows: TGTGCCAGTAGTATAGCCCCACCCCGCGTAGCGGGAGGGCCGTTCAGCGAGCAGTACTTC. The V call is TRBV19, the J call TRBJ2-7; TRBD2 aligns across 11 bases. Per germline, CDR1 LNHDA and CDR2 SQIVND (reference sequence). The CDR3 totals 20 residues. V lost 1 base, J lost 6 bases, and 20 bases stayed unmatched.